One TCR beta chain is described in this entry. The treatment here: oral pan-JAK inhibitor, 5-10 mg twice daily. This CDR3 comprises 13 residues. Germline-derived CDR1 and CDR2 are LNHDA and SQIVND (reference sequence). V was cut by 5 bases and J by 7 bases, with 11 bases left in between. These data originate in a study of CD8+ T cells in alopecia areata. After isolation, RNA underwent reverse transcription to generate cDNA as the sequencing template. Assay: immunoSEQ multiplex PCR; the TCRdb copy retains only in-frame clones and omits some. The data contain 150,000 to 250,000 clones, 55% to 70% of them singletons.

This specimen was CD4+ T cells sorted from blood, taken at week 4, from a patient treated with tofacitinib. The chain has TRBV19 and TRBJ1-4; possibly TRBD1 for D (6 bases). The sequence came from a human donor with alopecia areata. For the CDR3, the DNA is TGTGCCAGTAGTTCCCAGGGGAGTGAAAAACTGTTTTTT. This translates into CASSSQGSEKLFF.